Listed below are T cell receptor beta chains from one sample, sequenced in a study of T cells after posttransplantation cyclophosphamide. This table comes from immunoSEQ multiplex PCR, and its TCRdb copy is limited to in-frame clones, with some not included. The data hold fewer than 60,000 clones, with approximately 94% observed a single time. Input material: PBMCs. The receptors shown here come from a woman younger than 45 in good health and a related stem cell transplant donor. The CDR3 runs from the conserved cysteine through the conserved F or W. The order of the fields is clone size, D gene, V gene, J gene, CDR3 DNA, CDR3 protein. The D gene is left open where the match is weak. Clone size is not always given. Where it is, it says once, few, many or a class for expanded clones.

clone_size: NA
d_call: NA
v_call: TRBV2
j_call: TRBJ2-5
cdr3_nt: TGTGCCAGCAGCCTCTACGGCCAAGAGACCCAGTACTTC
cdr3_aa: CASSLYGQETQYF

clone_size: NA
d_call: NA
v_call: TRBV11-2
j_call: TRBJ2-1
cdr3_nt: TGTGCCAGCAGGGAGGGGGGGGTTCGCTACAATGAGCAGTTCTTC
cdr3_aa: CASREGGVRYNEQFF

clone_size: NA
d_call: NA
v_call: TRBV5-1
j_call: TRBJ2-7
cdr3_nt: TGCGCCAGCAGCTTGGCTCAGGGGTTGAGCTCCTACGAGCAGTACTTC
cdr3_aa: CASSLAQGLSSYEQYF

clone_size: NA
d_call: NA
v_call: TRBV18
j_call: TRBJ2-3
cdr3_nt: TGTGCCAGCTCACCGGGACTTGACACAGATACGCAGTATTTT
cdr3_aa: CASSPGLDTDTQYF

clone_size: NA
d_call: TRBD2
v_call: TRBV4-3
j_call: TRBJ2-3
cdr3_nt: TGCGCCAGCAGCCAAGAAGGTGGGGGGGGTAGAACAGATACGCAGTATTTT
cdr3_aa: CASSQEGGGGRTDTQYF

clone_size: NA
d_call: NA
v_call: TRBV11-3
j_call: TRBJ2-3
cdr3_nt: TGTGCCAGCAGCTTGGCCAGGGGAACAGATACGCAGTATTTT
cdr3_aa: CASSLARGTDTQYF

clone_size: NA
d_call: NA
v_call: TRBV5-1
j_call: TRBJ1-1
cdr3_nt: TGCGCCAGCAGCGTGACAGCTCCGAACACTGAAGCTTTCTTT
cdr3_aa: CASSVTAPNTEAFF

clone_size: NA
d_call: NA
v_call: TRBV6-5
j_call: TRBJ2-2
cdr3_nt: TGTGCCAGCCGGATGGCGGGCACCGGGGAGCTGTTTTTT
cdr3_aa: CASRMAGTGELFF

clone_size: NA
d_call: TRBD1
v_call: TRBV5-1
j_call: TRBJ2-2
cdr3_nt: TGCGCCAGCAGCCCGGGACAGCCGGCGAACACCGGGGAGCTGTTTTTT
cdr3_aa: CASSPGQPANTGELFF

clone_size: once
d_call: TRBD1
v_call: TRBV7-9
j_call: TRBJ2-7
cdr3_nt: TGTGCCAGCAGCTTACGCAGGGGGCAGGACGAGCAGTACTTC
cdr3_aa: CASSLRRGQDEQYF

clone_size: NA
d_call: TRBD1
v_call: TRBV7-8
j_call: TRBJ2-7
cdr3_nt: TGTGCCAGCAGCACGGACAGGGTTGACGACGAGCAGTACTTC
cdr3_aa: CASSTDRVDDEQYF

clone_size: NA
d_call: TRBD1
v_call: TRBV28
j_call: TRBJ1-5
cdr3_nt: TGTGCCAGCAGTGACAGGGTTTACAATCAGCCCCAGCATTTT
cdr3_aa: CASSDRVYNQPQHF

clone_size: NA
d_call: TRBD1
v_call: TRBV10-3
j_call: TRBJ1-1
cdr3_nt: TGTGCCATCAGTTCGACAGGGGGCTATGGGAACACTGAAGCTTTCTTT
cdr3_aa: CAISSTGGYGNTEAFF

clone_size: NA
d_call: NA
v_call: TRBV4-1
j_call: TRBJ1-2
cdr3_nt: TGCGCCAGCAGCCAAAATGAGGCGATAACTGCTGGCTACACCTTC
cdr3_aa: CASSQNEAITAGYTF

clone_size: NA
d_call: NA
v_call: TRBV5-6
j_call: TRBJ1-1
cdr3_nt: TGTGCCAGCAGCTTTCGGAACACTGAAGCTTTCTTT
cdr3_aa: CASSFRNTEAFF

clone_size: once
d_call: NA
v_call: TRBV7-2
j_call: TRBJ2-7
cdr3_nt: TGTGCCAGCAGCTTAGTCTTCTCCGAGCAGTACTTC
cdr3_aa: CASSLVFSEQYF

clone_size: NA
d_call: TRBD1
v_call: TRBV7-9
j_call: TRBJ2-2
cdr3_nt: TGTGCCAGCAGCTTTTCCGGGACAGGGGGTATCGGGGAGCTGTTTTTT
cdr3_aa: CASSFSGTGGIGELFF

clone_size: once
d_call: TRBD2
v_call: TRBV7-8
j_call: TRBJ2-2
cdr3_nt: TGTGCCAGCAGCCACTATAGCGGGGGTGGCACCGGGGAGCTGTTTTTT
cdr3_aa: CASSHYSGGGTGELFF

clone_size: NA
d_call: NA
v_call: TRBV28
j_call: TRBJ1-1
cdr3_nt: TGTGCCAGCAGTTTAAGAGGGGGGGCTAGGGTGAACACTGAAGCTTTCTTT
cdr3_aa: CASSLRGGARVNTEAFF

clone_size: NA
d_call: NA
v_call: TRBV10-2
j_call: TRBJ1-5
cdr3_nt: TGCGCCAGCAGGGGGGGGGTTGAGAGAGGTCAGCCCCAGCATTTT
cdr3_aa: CASRGGVERGQPQHF

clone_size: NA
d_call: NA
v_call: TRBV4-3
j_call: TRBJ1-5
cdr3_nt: TGCGCCAGCAGCCAAGATCTCAGGGGAGGCAATCAGCCCCAGCATTTT
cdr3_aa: CASSQDLRGGNQPQHF

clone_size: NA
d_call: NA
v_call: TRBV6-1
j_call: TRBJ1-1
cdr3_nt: TGTGCCAGCAGTGAAACAGAGAACACTGAAGCTTTCTTT
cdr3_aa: CASSETENTEAFF

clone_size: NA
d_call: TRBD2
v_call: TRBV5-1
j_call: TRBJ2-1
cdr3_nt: TGCGCCAGCAGTAGCGGGGGGCCCTACAATGAGCAGTTCTTC
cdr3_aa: CASSSGGPYNEQFF

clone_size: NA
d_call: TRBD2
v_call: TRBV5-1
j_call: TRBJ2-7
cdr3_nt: TGCGCCAGCAGCTTGATCGGGGGGGCCTACGAGCAGTACTTC
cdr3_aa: CASSLIGGAYEQYF

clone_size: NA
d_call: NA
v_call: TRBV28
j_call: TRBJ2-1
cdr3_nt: TGTGCCAGCAGCCTCAGGGGACCCGAGCAGTTCTTC
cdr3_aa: CASSLRGPEQFF

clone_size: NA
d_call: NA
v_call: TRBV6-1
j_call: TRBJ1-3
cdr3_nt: TGTGCCAGCAGTGAAAGGAAGGGAGGCCCCTCTGGAAACACCATATATTTT
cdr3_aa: CASSERKGGPSGNTIYF

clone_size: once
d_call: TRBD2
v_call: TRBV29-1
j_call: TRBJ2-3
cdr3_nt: TGCAGCGTTTCTAGCGGGTTATCCACAGATACGCAGTATTTT
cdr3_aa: CSVSSGLSTDTQYF

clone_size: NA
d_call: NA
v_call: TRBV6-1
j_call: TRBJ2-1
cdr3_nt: TGTGCCAGCAGTGAAGCTGTACGGTCCCCCTCCTACAATGAGCAGTTCTTC
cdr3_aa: CASSEAVRSPSYNEQFF

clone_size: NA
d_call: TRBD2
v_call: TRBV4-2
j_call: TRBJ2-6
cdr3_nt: TGTGCCAGCAGCTATATAGCGGGGGCGAACTCTGGGGCCAACGTCCTGACTTTC
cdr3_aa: CASSYIAGANSGANVLTF

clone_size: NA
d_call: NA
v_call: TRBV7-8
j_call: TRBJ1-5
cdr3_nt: TGTGCCAGCAGCTTAGCGTCTCGCAATCAGCCCCAGCATTTT
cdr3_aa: CASSLASRNQPQHF

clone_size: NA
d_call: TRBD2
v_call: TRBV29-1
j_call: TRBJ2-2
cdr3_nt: TGCAGCGTTGGGACTAGCGGGGGATTCGCCGGGGAGCTGTTTTTT
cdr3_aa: CSVGTSGGFAGELFF

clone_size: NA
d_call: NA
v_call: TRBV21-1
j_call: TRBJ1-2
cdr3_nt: TGTGCCAGCAGCAAAGGGAGGGGCAGGGGGCCACCTTCTAACTATGGCTACACCTTC
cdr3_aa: CASSKGRGRGPPSNYGYTF

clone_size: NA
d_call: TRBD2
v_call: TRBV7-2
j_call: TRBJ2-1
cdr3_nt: TGTGCCAGCAGCCTAAGGCCCGCGGGGGGCGTCTATGAGCAGTTCTTC
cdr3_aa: CASSLRPAGGVYEQFF

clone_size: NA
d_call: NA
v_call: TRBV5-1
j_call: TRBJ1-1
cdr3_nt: TGCGCCAGCAGCTCGACAGGAGCCACTGAAGCTTTCTTT
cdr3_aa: CASSSTGATEAFF

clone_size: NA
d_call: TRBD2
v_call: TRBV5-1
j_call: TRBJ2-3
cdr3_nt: TGCGCCAGCAGCTTAAGACTCCGGCTAGCGGGGGTTAACACAGATACGCAGTATTTT
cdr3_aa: CASSLRLRLAGVNTDTQYF

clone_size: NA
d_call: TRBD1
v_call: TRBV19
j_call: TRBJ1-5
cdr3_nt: TGTGCCAGTAGCTACCCCAGGGGACAGCCTTCATATAGCAATCAGCCCCAGCATTTT
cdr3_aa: CASSYPRGQPSYSNQPQHF

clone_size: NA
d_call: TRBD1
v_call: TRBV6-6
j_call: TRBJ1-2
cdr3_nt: TGTGCCAGCAGTACTACACCGGGACAGGGGACGTATGGCTACACCTTC
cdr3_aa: CASSTTPGQGTYGYTF